This T cell receptor beta chain was obtained from a study of T cell responses to AZD1222 COVID-19 vaccine. Data came from immunoSEQ multiplex PCR; TCRdb stores just in-frame clones and leaves some out. The data contain more than 150,000 clones, over 80% of them singletons. Of note for this clone: The antigen is undetermined.

The study, taken as a whole, reports: All repertoire sampling was performed exclusively after the peak T cell response. Donors, mostly white British, included more females; clonal diversity was possibly underestimated. After two AZD1222 doses, spike-specific TCR breadth and depth rose versus day 0. The study reported that nearly half of spike-specific TCRs target unmutated variant regions.

This CDR3 is 16 amino acids long. Germline V gene data show CDR1 as SGHRS and CDR2 as YFSETQ. V was cut by 2 bases and J by 10 bases, with 21 bases left in between. The clonotype comes from an adult in good health. The sample in question was peripheral blood, obtained on day 0 of AZD1222 vaccination. The chain is built from TRBV5-1 and TRBJ1-4; D remains unclear. CDR3 bases: TGCGCCAGCAGCTTCGGTTCGGAAGGCGGACGGGTAAAACTGTTTTTT. It translates to CASSFGSEGGRVKLFF.